The 10 T cell receptor beta chains listed next were all sequenced from one sample in a study of ipilimumab plus nivolumab after autologous stem cell transplantation. The table came from immunoSEQ multiplex PCR; TCRdb's copy has only in-frame clones and leaves some out. Of fewer than 30,000 clones detected, about 86% appear once; the ten largest clones hold roughly 5.6%. Sample: PBMCs, taken in a trial of ipilimumab plus nivolumab as post-transplant consolidation. Receptors were obtained from a male donor with diffuse large B-cell lymphoma.

The chain is built from TRBV5-6 and TRBJ1-4; 11 nucleotides agree with TRBD1. J gave up 7 bases and V 3 bases, and 2 bases lay outside the gene matches. The CDR3 is 14 amino acids. In germline, CDR1 is SGHDT, CDR2 YYEEEE. DNA of the CDR3: TGTGCCAGCAGCTGGGGACAGGGGGGTGAAAAACTGTTTTTT. It translates to CASSWGQGGEKLFF.

The chain uses TRBV30 and TRBJ1-4; D uncertain. This CDR3 is 13 amino acids long. Germline lookup yields CDR1 GTSNPN and CDR2 SVGIG (reference sequence). V was trimmed by 5 bases and J by 4 bases, leaving 11 bases between them. CDR3 amino acids: CAWSTGGNEKLFF. The CDR3 region has the DNA TGTGCCTGGTCAACCGGCGGTAATGAAAAACTGTTTTTT.

The chain joins TRBV19 to TRBJ1-3, with 8 bases identical to TRBD1. The ends lost 6 bases at V and 0 bases at J; junction bases unmatched: 4. Germline-derived CDR1 and CDR2 are LNHDA and SQIVND (reference sequence). The length of the CDR3 is 15 residues. The CDR3 protein is CASRTGASSGNTIYF. For the CDR3, the DNA is TGTGCCAGTAGGACAGGGGCCAGCTCTGGAAACACCATATATTTT.

The chain joins TRBV21-1 to TRBJ2-7; TRBD2 is taken as the D call from the table, unchecked against the DNA. TRBV21-1 is flagged as a pseudogene. The CDR3 consists of 13 residues. CDR3 residues: CASTSGIVREQYF. CDR3 DNA sequence: TGTGCCAGCACCTCGGGGATCGTGCGCGAGCAGTACTTC.

The genes are TRBV6-5 and TRBJ1-5; no firm D call. Trimming removed 7 bases at V and 4 bases at J, with 11 bases between. The germline gives CDR1 MNHEY, CDR2 SVGAGI. The CDR3 has 13 residues. CDR3 region: CASTMGPNQPQHF. The CDR3 bases are TGTGCCAGCACAATGGGCCCAAATCAGCCCCAGCATTTT.

V gene TRBV29-1 combines with J gene TRBJ1-1; TRBD1 matches 9 bases. There are 13 residues in the CDR3. Germline-derived CDR1 and CDR2 are SQVTM and ANQGSEA. Trimming cost V 7 bases and J 3 bases; bases outside gene matches: 6. CDR3 bases: TGCAGCGGGTGGAACAGGGGGCACACTGAAGCTTTCTTT. Its protein product is CSGWNRGHTEAFF.

The rearrangement uses TRBV27 and TRBJ2-1; 8 bases are shared with TRBD2. This CDR3 contains 17 residues. Unmatched junction bases numbered 13, after V lost 2 bases and J lost 7 bases. Germline loops: CDR1 MNHEY, CDR2 SMNVEV (reference sequence). Here the CDR3 reads CASSLMGGAGGENEQFF. In DNA form, the CDR3 reads TGTGCCAGCAGTTTAATGGGTGGTGCGGGGGGCGAAAATGAGCAGTTCTTC.

The rearrangement joins TRBV5-1 to TRBJ2-3; the match to TRBD2 covers 9 bases. This CDR3 has 16 amino acids. V lost 4 bases and J lost 2; bases outside the gene matches: 8. CDR1 is SGHRS, CDR2 YFSETQ, per germline. The CDR3 loop reads CASSLEGGGATDTQYF. CDR3 in DNA: TGCGCCAGCAGCCTGGAGGGCGGGGGGGCCACAGATACGCAGTATTTT.

The rearrangement links TRBV5-1 to TRBJ2-1; 7 bases map to TRBD2. Unmatched junction bases numbered 6, after V lost 0 bases and J lost 9 bases. Per germline, CDR1 SGHRS and CDR2 YFSETQ. The length of the CDR3 is 14 residues. CDR3 DNA sequence: TGCGCCAGCAGCTTGGCAGGGACTATAGGTGAGCAGTTCTTC. It translates to CASSLAGTIGEQFF.

This clone was detected once. The genes are TRBV10-1 and TRBJ1-3; no clear D. This CDR3 is built from 15 residues. V dropped 6 bases and J dropped 0 bases, with 12 bases sitting between them. Germline V gene data show CDR1 as WNHNN and CDR2 as SYGVQD (reference sequence). The CDR3 loop reads CASRSGESSGNTIYF. In nucleotides, the CDR3 is TGCGCCAGCAGGTCCGGAGAATCCTCTGGAAACACCATATATTTT.